These 27 T cell receptor beta chains share one sample of origin, sequenced in a study of T cells in Graves' hyperthyroidism and ophthalmopathy. The TCR beta CDR3 regions underwent amplification using RNA transcripts as the source. RT-PCR in the first round (using the HTBI primer set) targeted the TCR CDR3. A single record per CDR3 protein comes from TCRdb applying MiXCR to the multiplex PCR reads. The data show approximately 640,000 distinct CDR3 sequences, with around 15% seen just once and 3.8% held by the top ten. The sample consisted of blood. Receptors originate from a woman aged 25-40 years with Graves' hyperthyroidism.

The table lists this clonotype with many counts. The chain is built from TRBV19 and TRBJ2-5, with D perhaps matching TRBD2 (6 bases). V lost 5 bases and J 5 bases, leaving 24 bases between the germline ends. The length of the CDR3 is 17 residues. The V gene's germline CDR1 is LNHDA and CDR2 SQIVND (reference sequence). CDR3 coding DNA: TGTGCCAGTAGTTTCCGGAGGGCGGATTCACCTGGGGAGACCCAGTACTTC. Translating it yields CASSFRRADSPGETQYF.

This clonotype showed up just a few times. The chain carries TRBV6-1 and TRBJ2-1; 7 nucleotides match TRBD2. The V gene's germline CDR1 is MNHNS and CDR2 SASEGT. CDR3 length equals 16 residues. Trimming took 4 bases from V and 2 from J; bases not matched to a gene: 8. The DNA for the CDR3 is TGTGCCAGCAGTGGAAGTACGGGGAGGGCCTACAATGAGCAGTTCTTC. It is translated as CASSGSTGRAYNEQFF.

Ten or more counts support this clonotype. V and J are TRBV20-1 and TRBJ1-5; D is unclear. V lost 2 bases, J lost 4 bases, and 15 bases lay in between. Germline CDR1 DFQATT, CDR2 SNEGSKA (reference sequence). CDR3 size: 15 residues. Here the CDR3 reads CSARKGGLENQPQHF. As DNA, the CDR3 is TGCAGTGCTAGAAAAGGAGGGTTAGAGAATCAGCCCCAGCATTTT.

This clonotype occurred many times. The genes are TRBV5-4 and TRBJ2-7; a weak D match, TRBD2 (6 bases). The CDR3 sequence is 14 residues long. Trimming stripped 4 bases from V and 2 bases from J, with 13 bases between. Germline assignment: CDR1 SGHNT and CDR2 YYREEE (reference sequence). CDR3 coding DNA: TGTGCCAGCAGCCCCCTGGGCGGGACCTACGAGCAGTACTTC. Translating gives CASSPLGGTYEQYF. The entire variable domain, with the rest obtained from reference TRBV5-4 and TRBJ2-7, is as follows: ETGVTQSPTHLIKTRGQQVTLRCSSQSGHNTVSWYQQALGQGPQFIFQYYREEENGRGNFPPRFSGLQFPNYSSELNVNALELDDSALYLCASSPLGGTYEQYFGPGTRLTVT.

This clonotype occurred a few times. The chain links TRBV20-1 to TRBJ2-1, with 13 bases fitting TRBD2. CDR1 is DFQATT and CDR2 is SNEGSKA in the germline V gene (reference sequence). V lost 0 bases to trimming and J lost 2 bases; unmatched junction nucleotides: 4. This CDR3 has 17 residues. CDR3 sequence reads: CSARDLGTSGAYNEQFF. In DNA, the CDR3 is TGCAGTGCTAGAGATCTCGGGACTAGCGGGGCCTACAATGAGCAGTTCTTC.

This rearrangement joins TRBV18 to TRBJ2-5; 9 nucleotides line up with TRBD1. Germline CDR1 KGHSH, CDR2 LQKENI. V dropped 2 bases and J dropped 0; count of bases not matched to a gene: 1. CDR3 length equals 15 residues. CDR3 DNA sequence: TGTGCCAGCTCACCATGGGACAGGGACCAAGAGACCCAGTACTTC. It codes for CASSPWDRDQETQYF.

There are many counts of this clonotype. This rearrangement joins TRBV28 to TRBJ2-1; TRBD1 might be the D (6 bases). V lost 5 bases, J lost 6 bases, and 8 bases lay in between. Germline assignment: CDR1 MDHEN and CDR2 SYDVKM. CDR3 length: 12 residues. This CDR3 reads CASSIQGNEQFF. The CDR3 DNA reads TGTGCCAGCAGTATACAGGGCAATGAGCAGTTCTTC.

This clonotype has ten or more counts. The gene calls are TRBV6-2 or TRBV6-3 and TRBJ2-7, with D possibly called TRBD1 or TRBD2 (5 bases each). CDR3 length: 13 amino acids. Germline V lookup: CDR1 MNHEY, CDR2 SVGEGT. The ends were cut back, 5 bases at V and 3 bases at J, with 11 bases in the middle. CDR3 bases: TGTGCCAGCAGTATTGGGACGGACTACGAGCAGTACTTC. Protein: CASSIGTDYEQYF.

The sample holds many counts of this clonotype. This rearrangement joins TRBV9 to TRBJ1-1; TRBD1 agrees at 7 bases. Trimming at V came to 0 bases and at J to 4 bases, leaving 0 bases not matched to a gene. The CDR3 is 13 amino acids. Germline V gives CDR1 SGDLS, CDR2 YYNGEE. CDR3 protein: CASSVGTGTEAFF. The CDR3 nucleotides read TGTGCCAGCAGCGTAGGGACAGGCACTGAAGCTTTCTTT. The entire variable domain, with the rest obtained from reference TRBV9 and TRBJ1-1, is as follows: DSGVTQTPKHLITATGQRVTLRCSPRSGDLSVYWYQQSLDQGLQFLIQYYNGEERAKGNILERFSAQQFPDLHSELNLSSLELGDSALYFCASSVGTGTEAFFGQGTRLTVV.

J is TRBJ2-1 and V is TRBV27; D is possibly TRBD1 (5 bases). The CDR3 contains 12 residues. CDR1 is MNHEY and CDR2 is SMNVEV in the germline V gene (reference sequence). Trimming took off 10 bases at V and 8 bases at J, with 15 bases between the two ends. The CDR3 DNA reads as TGTGCCACCAGATCCCCAGGGTATGAGCAGTTCTTC. Protein sequence: CATRSPGYEQFF.

This clonotype was seen ten or more times. V and J are TRBV11-1 and TRBJ1-1, with D unresolved. This CDR3 contains 14 residues. Germline values: CDR1 SGHAT, CDR2 FQDESV (reference sequence). Deletions cut 2 bases from V and 2 bases from J, with 9 bases between. CDR3 in DNA: TGTGCCAGCAGCTTAAACGTCGGAAACACTGAAGCTTTCTTT. This encodes CASSLNVGNTEAFF.

The chain joins TRBV7-9 to TRBJ2-3, with 7 bases fitting TRBD2. CDR3 size: 19 residues. The germline V gene encodes CDR1 SEHNR and CDR2 FQNEAQ (reference sequence). Germline trimming cut 2 bases from V and 2 bases from J; bases unmatched to any gene: 16. CDR3 sequence: CASSLPLYVREGFTDTQYF. The CDR3 region has the DNA TGTGCCAGCAGCTTACCCCTTTACGTGAGGGAGGGATTCACAGATACGCAGTATTTT.

The chain recombines TRBV11-2 with TRBJ2-1; 9 nucleotides line up with TRBD1. Germline CDR1 reads SGHAT; CDR2 reads FQNNGV. This CDR3 is built from 14 residues. J gave up 6 bases and V 5 bases, and 5 bases lay outside the gene matches. The CDR3 protein is CASSHRGLINEQFF. In DNA form, the CDR3 reads TGTGCCAGCAGCCACAGGGGGCTCATCAATGAGCAGTTCTTC.

This clonotype was counted only a few times. This chain uses TRBV7-3 with TRBJ2-2, with D unresolved. With 6 bases removed from V and 8 bases from J, the gap between germline ends came to 10 bases. The CDR3 covers 12 residues. In germline, CDR1 is SGHTA, CDR2 FQGTGA. CDR3 amino acids: CASSFLGGELFF. CDR3 in DNA: TGTGCCAGCAGTTTCTTGGGAGGGGAGCTGTTTTTT.

This clonotype was recorded many times. V usage is TRBV28 and J usage is TRBJ1-1; D call uncertain. Germline V gives CDR1 MDHEN, CDR2 SYDVKM. V lost 7 bases and J 4 bases, leaving 7 bases between the germline ends. The CDR3 loop spans 11 amino acids. The DNA for the CDR3 is TGTGCCAGCATGTTCGGCACTGAAGCTTTCTTT. This codes for CASMFGTEAFF.

The rearrangement joins TRBV10-3 to TRBJ1-3; maybe TRBD1 (6 bases). With 4 bases removed from V and 8 bases from J, the gap between germline ends came to 15 bases. This CDR3 has 14 amino acids. Germline CDR1 reads ENHRY; CDR2 reads SYGVKD. The CDR3 sequence is CAISGSGALDTIYF. CDR3 coding DNA: TGTGCCATCAGTGGGTCAGGGGCGTTGGACACCATATATTTT.

J is TRBJ2-7 and V is TRBV20-1; 14 bases line up with TRBD2. The CDR3 spans 17 residues. CDR1 and CDR2 from the germline V gene are DFQATT and SNEGSKA (reference sequence). V was clipped by 0 bases and J by 5 bases; unmatched bases: 9. This CDR3 reads CSARDRRTSGRIHEQYF. The DNA of the CDR3 is TGCAGTGCTAGAGATCGTCGGACTAGCGGGAGGATCCACGAGCAGTACTTC.

This sequence joins TRBV24-1 and TRBJ1-5, with 8 bases matching TRBD1. The V gene end was trimmed by 1 base and the J gene end by 1 base; junction bases not matched to a gene: 5. This CDR3 is 17 amino acids long. CDR1 KGHDR and CDR2 SFDVKD come from the germline V gene. The CDR3 region has the DNA TGTGCCACCAGTGATTTCCCGGACAGGGCGAGCAATCAGCCCCAGCATTTT. It specifies CATSDFPDRASNQPQHF.

This sequence joins TRBV2 and TRBJ1-6, with TRBD1 matching over 10 bases. Germline V gene data show CDR1 as SNHLY and CDR2 as FYNNEI. The CDR3 runs 16 residues. V gave up 3 bases and J gave up 1 base; unmatched junction bases: 0. Here the CDR3 reads CASSEGQGSYNSPLHF. In DNA form, the CDR3 reads TGTGCCAGCAGTGAGGGACAGGGGTCCTATAATTCACCCCTCCACTTT.

The CDR3 DNA reads TGTGCCAGCAGTTCCGGGGTCCCTGGGGCCAACGTCCTGACTTTC. Amino acid sequence: CASSSGVPGANVLTF. This chain connects TRBV2 to TRBJ2-6, with D perhaps TRBD2 (5 bases). CDR3 length: 15 residues. CDR1 SNHLY and CDR2 FYNNEI come from the germline V gene. With 5 bases removed from V and 2 bases from J, the gap between germline ends came to 10 bases.

J is TRBJ2-5 and V is TRBV7-3; D is ambiguous. The CDR3 sequence is 15 residues long. Trimming cost V 0 bases and J 2 bases, with 10 bases left between them. CDR1 is SGHTA, CDR2 FQGTGA, per germline. CDR3 residues: CASSLTGQTQETQYF. The CDR3 nucleotides are TGTGCCAGCAGCTTAACGGGCCAGACACAAGAGACCCAGTACTTC.

The chain has TRBV4-3 and TRBJ1-3; no clear D gene. This CDR3 comprises 14 residues. Trimming shortened V by 2 bases and J by 8 bases, and 13 bases separated the two germline ends. Germline values: CDR1 LGHNA, CDR2 YSLEER. DNA of the CDR3: TGCGCCAGCAGCCAAAGGTCGGCTCGGGACACCATATATTTT. Translated: CASSQRSARDTIYF.

The V gene is TRBV28, the J gene TRBJ1-2; 7 nucleotides align to TRBD1. CDR1 is MDHEN, CDR2 SYDVKM, per germline. The CDR3 is 12 amino acids. V was pared by 5 bases and J by 6 bases, with 3 bases of the junction left unmatched. CDR3 sequence reads: CASSPTGNGYTF. The CDR3 DNA reads TGTGCCAGCAGTCCGACAGGGAATGGCTACACCTTC.

For this clonotype: Possible read error: a much larger clone is one base away. V is TRBV18 and J is TRBJ1-1; the D gene is possibly TRBD1 (5 bases). V lost 3 bases and J lost 5, with 13 bases in between. There are 14 residues in the CDR3. Germline loops: CDR1 KGHSH, CDR2 LQKENI. This CDR3 reads CASSPSTSGTEAFF. For the CDR3, the DNA is TGTGCCAGCTCACCGTCCACATCAGGGACTGAAGCTTTCTTT.

This clonotype appeared a few times. This chain uses TRBV6-1 with TRBJ1-6; 7 positions match TRBD1. The CDR3 covers 18 residues. V lost 5 bases to trimming and J lost 0 bases; unmatched junction nucleotides: 10. Per germline, CDR1 MNHNS and CDR2 SASEGT. The CDR3 here is CASSWDRPKRSYNSPLHF. DNA of the CDR3: TGTGCCAGCAGTTGGGACAGACCGAAGCGCTCCTATAATTCACCCCTCCACTTT.

The table lists this clonotype with many counts. The chain has TRBV6-1 and TRBJ2-3, with 9 bases fitting TRBD2. V shed 3 bases, J shed 4 bases, and the junction held 5 bases outside the gene matches. From germline, CDR1 is MNHNS and CDR2 SASEGT. This CDR3 region has 15 residues. The CDR3, as DNA: TGTGCCAGCAGTGAGCCCAGCGGGAGGTCAGATACGCAGTATTTT. This sequence encodes CASSEPSGRSDTQYF.

Regarding this clonotype: One end of the junction varies from germline; a read error may be responsible. The CDR3 nucleotides are TGTGCCAGCAGCCAACCGACCCGGGACTCATCCTGCGAGCAGTACTTC. Translated, it gives CASSQPTRDSSCEQYF. The chain has TRBV3-1 and TRBJ2-7, with D perhaps TRBD2 (6 bases). Germline-derived CDR1 and CDR2 are LGHDT and YNNKEL (reference sequence). CDR3 size: 16 residues.